The 15 T cell receptor beta chains presented below share a single source sample, sequenced in a study of T cell responses to AZD1222 COVID-19 vaccine. TCRdb's copy holds only in-frame clones and misses some; the assay was immunoSEQ multiplex PCR. This sample has 250,000 to 300,000 clones, with 94% found just once. Sequenced here: peripheral blood, sampled 28 days after the second AZD1222 dose. The receptors come from an adult who received the AZD1222 COVID-19 vaccine.

Only one count was recorded for this clone. In DNA, the CDR3 is TGTGCCAGCAGTTTCCAAGCGGGGGGGTACTACGAGCAGTACTTC. This sequence encodes CASSFQAGGYYEQYF. The chain carries TRBV27 and TRBJ2-7, with 10 bases lining up with TRBD2. The ends lost 3 bases at V and 3 bases at J; junction bases unmatched: 5. Germline loops: CDR1 MNHEY, CDR2 SMNVEV (reference sequence). This CDR3 contains 15 residues.

The chain carries TRBV6-5 and TRBJ1-4; TRBD1 might be the D (5 bases). V lost 6 bases, J lost 5 bases, and 16 bases lay in between. Germline V gives CDR1 MNHEY, CDR2 SVGAGI. The CDR3 runs to 15 residues. DNA of the CDR3: TGTGCCAGCAGACAGTTCGGGACGGAAAATGAAAAACTGTTTTTT. Translating it yields CASRQFGTENEKLFF.

The V and J genes are TRBV6-5 and TRBJ1-5, with unresolved D. The V and J ends lost 8 bases and 0 bases respectively, with 8 bases between them. CDR3 length: 13 residues. Germline assignment: CDR1 MNHEY and CDR2 SVGAGI. This CDR3 is CASAHGSNQPQHF. Here the CDR3 DNA reads TGTGCCAGCGCTCACGGTAGCAATCAGCCCCAGCATTTT.

This clone was seen a handful of times. The rearrangement links TRBV3-1 (or the pseudogene TRBV3-2) to TRBJ2-7, with 13 bases identical to TRBD2. Per germline, CDR1 LGHDT and CDR2 YNNKEL (reference sequence). This CDR3 comprises 16 residues. V lost 0 bases and J lost 4; bases outside the gene matches: 3. CDR3 protein: CASSQERTSGGYEQYF. The DNA for the CDR3 is TGTGCCAGCAGCCAAGAGCGGACTAGCGGGGGATACGAGCAGTACTTC.

This chain uses TRBV2 with TRBJ2-7; D unresolved. The germline V gene encodes CDR1 SNHLY and CDR2 FYNNEI. Trimming left V 8 bases short and J 3 bases short, with 5 bases between. The CDR3 consists of 10 residues. The CDR3 reads CASRGYEQYF. CDR3 nucleotide sequence: TGTGCCAGCCGCGGCTACGAGCAGTACTTC.

The chain couples TRBV14 to TRBJ2-2; possible D gene TRBD2, 6 bases. This CDR3 has 17 amino acids. V lost 4 bases, J lost 2 bases, and 17 bases lay in between. The germline CDR1 and CDR2 sequences are SGHDN and FVKESK. In DNA, the CDR3 is TGTGCCAGCAGCCGATGGGGAGGAGAGCCTAACACCGGGGAGCTGTTTTTT. Protein product: CASSRWGGEPNTGELFF.

V usage is TRBV6-5 and J usage is TRBJ2-1; 9 nucleotides agree with TRBD1. Germline trimming cut 4 bases from V and 4 bases from J; bases unmatched to any gene: 5. CDR1 and CDR2 from the germline V gene are MNHEY and SVGAGI. The CDR3 loop spans 15 amino acids. The CDR3 DNA follows: TGTGCCAGCAGTTCCCCCGGGACAGGGTACAATGAGCAGTTCTTC. Protein sequence: CASSSPGTGYNEQFF.

The chain combines TRBV7-9 with TRBJ2-7, with a tentative D call TRBD2 (6 bases). V was clipped by 5 bases and J by 2 bases, with 13 bases between them. Germline V lookup: CDR1 SEHNR, CDR2 FQNEAQ (reference sequence). This CDR3 is 14 amino acids long. The CDR3 DNA sequence: TGTGCCAGCAGCCAAGTGCGGACTACCTACGAGCAGTACTTC. This sequence encodes CASSQVRTTYEQYF. The full variable domain, rest sourced from reference TRBV7-9 and TRBJ2-7, is DTGVSQNPRHKITKRGQNVTFRCDPISEHNRLYWYRQTLGQGPEFLTYFQNEAQLEKSRLLSDRFSAERPKGSFSTLEIQRTEQGDSAMYLCASSQVRTTYEQYFGPGTRLTVT.

In this sample, this clone turned up once. The chain carries TRBV9 and TRBJ2-7; TRBD1 might be the D (6 bases). Germline lookup yields CDR1 SGDLS and CDR2 YYNGEE. Trimming cost V 0 bases and J 5 bases, with 18 bases left between them. The CDR3 extends over 16 amino acids. CDR3 sequence: CASSVAADQGFNEQYF. As DNA, the CDR3 is TGTGCCAGCAGCGTAGCGGCAGACCAGGGGTTTAACGAGCAGTACTTC.

V and J are TRBV5-1 and TRBJ2-2; D is possibly TRBD2 (6 bases). Germline V gene data show CDR1 as SGHRS and CDR2 as YFSETQ. The CDR3 has 15 amino acids. The V end was cut by 2 bases, the J end by 0 bases, with 8 bases between. The DNA of the CDR3 is TGCGCCAGCAGCTTTAGGACTACGAACACCGGGGAGCTGTTTTTT. Protein sequence: CASSFRTTNTGELFF.

The rearrangement joins TRBV3-1 (or the pseudogene TRBV3-2) to TRBJ2-1, with TRBD2 matching 11 bases. The CDR3 loop spans 14 amino acids. Trimming at V came to 3 bases and at J to 12 bases, leaving 7 bases not matched to a gene. Looked up from germline, CDR1 is LGHDT and CDR2 is YNNKEL (reference sequence). The CDR3 bases are TGTGCCAGCAGCCAGGTAGGGACTAGCGGTAGGCAGTTCTTC. Amino acids: CASSQVGTSGRQFF.

The gene calls are TRBV5-6 and TRBJ2-2, with no clear D. The germline gives CDR1 SGHDT, CDR2 YYEEEE. The ends were cut back, 4 bases at V and 6 bases at J, with 13 bases in the middle. The CDR3 loop spans 14 amino acids. The DNA for the CDR3 is TGTGCCAGCAGCCCCCTAGGTAATTCCGGGGAGCTGTTTTTT. It yields the protein CASSPLGNSGELFF.

The CDR3 nucleotides read TGTGCCAGCAGCTTAGCCCCGACAGGGTTTGGGGGCTACACCTTC. This sequence encodes CASSLAPTGFGGYTF. This chain connects TRBV7-2 to TRBJ1-2, with TRBD1 identical over 7 bases. The CDR3 consists of 15 residues. Germline assignment: CDR1 SGHTA and CDR2 FQGNSA. Unmatched junction bases numbered 9, after V lost 0 bases and J lost 8 bases.

The rearrangement joins TRBV5-4 to TRBJ1-1; the match to TRBD1 covers 8 bases. CDR1 and CDR2 (germline): SGHNT, YYREEE (reference sequence). The V gene end was trimmed by 0 bases and the J gene end by 11 bases; junction bases not matched to a gene: 3. CDR3 length equals 12 residues. CDR3 region: CASSLERTGAFF. The CDR3 DNA reads TGTGCCAGCAGCTTGGAACGGACAGGGGCTTTCTTT.

The chain has TRBV7-2 and TRBJ1-6; a possible D gene is TRBD1 (5 bases). Per germline, CDR1 SGHTA and CDR2 FQGNSA. V lost 5 bases, J lost 0 bases, and 17 bases lay in between. The CDR3 covers 18 residues. CDR3 protein: CASSRPRGLSSYNSPLHF. The DNA of the CDR3 is TGTGCCAGCAGCCGCCCGAGGGGATTAAGCTCCTATAATTCACCCCTCCACTTT.